A selection of T cell receptor beta chains follows, all from one sample in a study of shared clonotypes between healthy human individuals. Clones were sequenced by immunoSEQ multiplex PCR, and TCRdb holds only the in-frame ones, with some missing. The table has some 490,000 clones, 81% seen once. Sequences were obtained from PBMCs. The receptors come from a woman between 35 and 50 years old in good health. Some clones in this sample may be carry-over from other donors' samples. The CDR3 runs from the conserved cysteine through the conserved F or W.

v_gene,len,CDR3aa
TRBV19,14,CASSIPPGYNEQFF
TRBV5-1,13,CASSSTGTYEQYF
TRBV9,15,CASSVEAFPQETQYF
TRBV5-1,19,CASSFTDGLAGVFPYEQYF
TRBV28,13,CASSFRQGYTIYF
TRBV30,16,CAWRTPGLTVILEQFF
TRBV28,15,CASSPTGRVVEKLFF
TRBV10-3,13,CAISLDTNYGYTF
TRBV2,13,CASKHRAVYEQYF
TRBV18,16,CASSARTASRHYEQYF
TRBV2,22,CASSVQKSGTSGREVKTGELFF
TRBV13,15,CASSLRGAMGDTQYF
TRBV2,16,CASSSQGAGTNEKLFF
TRBV7-8,15,CASSLGAGVEETQYF
TRBV10-3,12,CAIRDRVYEQYF
TRBV9,14,CASSYLAETYEQYF
TRBV10-1,14,CASMATPNTGELFF
TRBV5-1,14,CASSWSESNEKLFF
TRBV5-1,16,CASSLIEREPYNEQFF
TRBV14,19,CASSHFRLRLRDSGNTIYF
TRBV14,14,CASSQAWGAGEQFF
TRBV7-3,15,CASSLTAGPSYEQYF
TRBV11-2,13,CASSRDTNQPQHF
TRBV28,13,CASRAHRGYEQYF
TRBV5-6,15,CASRFSSGNQETQYF
TRBV6-5,14,CASSSTIPVYEQYF
TRBV5-4,15,CASSLGAGSQYGYTF
TRBV11-1,15,CASSLEAGVADTQYF